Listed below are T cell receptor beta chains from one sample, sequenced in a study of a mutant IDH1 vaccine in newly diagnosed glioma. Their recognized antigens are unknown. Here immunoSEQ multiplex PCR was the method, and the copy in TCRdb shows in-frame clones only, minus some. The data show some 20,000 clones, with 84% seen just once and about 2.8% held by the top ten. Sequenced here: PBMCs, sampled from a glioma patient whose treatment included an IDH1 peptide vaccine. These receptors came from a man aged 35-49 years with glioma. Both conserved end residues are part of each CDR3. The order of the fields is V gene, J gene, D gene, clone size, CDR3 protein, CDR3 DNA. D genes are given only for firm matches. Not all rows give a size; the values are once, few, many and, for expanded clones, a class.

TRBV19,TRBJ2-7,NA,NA,CASSWGPTSYEQYF,TGTGCCAGTAGTTGGGGACCGACCTCCTACGAGCAGTACTTC
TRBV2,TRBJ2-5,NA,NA,CASSALQETQYF,TGTGCCAGCAGTGCTTTACAAGAGACCCAGTACTTC
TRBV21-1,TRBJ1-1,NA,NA,CASMGANTEAFF,TGTGCCAGCATGGGGGCGAACACTGAAGCTTTCTTT
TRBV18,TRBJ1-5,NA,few,CASSLRGQPQHF,TGTGCCAGCTCTCTCCGAGGGCAGCCCCAGCATTTT
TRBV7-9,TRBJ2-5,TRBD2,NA,CASSDPTSGQETQYF,TGTGCCAGCAGCGATCCCACTAGCGGCCAAGAGACCCAGTACTTC
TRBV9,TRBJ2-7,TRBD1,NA,CASSKRTGSYEQYF,TGTGCCAGCAGCAAACGGACAGGGTCCTACGAGCAGTACTTC
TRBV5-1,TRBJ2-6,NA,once,CASSPAVVSGANVLTF,TGCGCCAGCAGCCCCGCTGTGGTCTCTGGGGCCAACGTCCTGACTTTC
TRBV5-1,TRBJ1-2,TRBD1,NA,CASSSGQGRTVYGYTF,TGCGCCAGCAGCTCCGGACAGGGTCGTACGGTCTATGGCTACACCTTC
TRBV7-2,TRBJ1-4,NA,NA,CASSPYNEKLFF,TGTGCCAGCAGCCCCTATAATGAAAAACTGTTTTTT
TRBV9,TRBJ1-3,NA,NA,CASRLRNTIYF,TGTGCCAGCAGACTTAGAAACACCATATATTTT
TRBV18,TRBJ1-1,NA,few,CASSTGENTEAFF,TGTGCCAGCTCGACCGGGGAGAACACTGAAGCTTTCTTT
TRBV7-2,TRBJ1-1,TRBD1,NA,CASSLTGEGSAFF,TGTGCCAGCAGCTTGACAGGGGAGGGATCAGCTTTCTTT
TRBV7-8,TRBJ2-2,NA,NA,CASSTKALGGELFF,TGTGCCAGCAGCACAAAGGCGCTCGGCGGGGAGCTGTTTTTT
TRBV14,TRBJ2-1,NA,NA,CASSRGLEQFF,TGTGCCAGCAGCCGAGGACTAGAGCAGTTCTTC
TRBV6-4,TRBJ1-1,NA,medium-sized,CASSDSTVRTEAFF,TGTGCCAGCAGTGACTCGACGGTTAGGACTGAAGCTTTCTTT
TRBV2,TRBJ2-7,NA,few,CASSNYEQYF,TGTGCCAGCAGTAACTACGAGCAGTACTTC
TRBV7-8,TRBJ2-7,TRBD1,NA,CASSGPGQGRRYEQYF,TGTGCCAGCAGCGGACCGGGACAGGGACGTCGTTACGAGCAGTACTTC
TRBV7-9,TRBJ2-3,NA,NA,CASSLGGTSTDTQYF,TGTGCCAGCAGCTTAGGAGGGACTTCCACAGATACGCAGTATTTT
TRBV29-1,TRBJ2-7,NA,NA,CSAWSVGEQYF,TGCAGCGCCTGGTCCGTGGGGGAGCAGTACTTC
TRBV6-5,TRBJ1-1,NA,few,CASSPAMNTEAFF,TGTGCCAGCAGCCCCGCCATGAACACTGAAGCTTTCTTT
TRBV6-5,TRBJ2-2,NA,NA,CASRGRNTGELFF,TGTGCCAGCCGGGGGAGAAACACCGGGGAGCTGTTTTTT
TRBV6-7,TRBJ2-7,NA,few,CASRLTPPFYEQYF,TGTGCCAGCAGACTTACCCCCCCCTTCTACGAGCAGTACTTC
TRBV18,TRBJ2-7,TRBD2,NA,CASSQTSGSLYEQYF,TGTGCCAGCTCACAAACTAGCGGGAGTCTATACGAGCAGTACTTC
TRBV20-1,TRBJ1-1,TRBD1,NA,CSATGGLEAFF,TGCAGTGCCACAGGGGGGCTTGAAGCTTTCTTT
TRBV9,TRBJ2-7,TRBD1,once,CASSGHAETGGASYEQYF,TGTGCCAGCAGCGGGCACGCGGAAACAGGGGGCGCGTCCTACGAGCAGTACTTC
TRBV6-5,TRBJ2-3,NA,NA,CASSYAGSTDTQYF,TGTGCCAGCAGTTACGCAGGGTCGACAGATACGCAGTATTTT
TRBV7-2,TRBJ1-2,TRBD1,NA,CASRTGGGGYGYTF,TGTGCCAGTCGGACAGGGGGCGGAGGTTATGGCTACACCTTC
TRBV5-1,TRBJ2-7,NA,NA,CASSLAGGPTYEQYF,TGCGCCAGCAGCTTGGCAGGGGGGCCCACCTACGAGCAGTACTTC
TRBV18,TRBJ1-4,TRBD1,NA,CASSPLTTGGNEKLFF,TGTGCCAGCTCACCTCTTACGACAGGGGGTAATGAAAAACTGTTTTTT
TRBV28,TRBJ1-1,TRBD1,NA,CASSGGQGRAEAFF,TGTGCCAGCAGTGGTGGACAGGGGAGGGCTGAAGCTTTCTTT
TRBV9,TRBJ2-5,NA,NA,CASSGGLRKETQYF,TGTGCCAGCAGTGGCGGACTTAGGAAAGAGACCCAGTACTTC
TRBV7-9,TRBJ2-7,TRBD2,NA,CASSLERGLAGNEQYF,TGTGCCAGCAGCCTGGAAAGGGGACTAGCGGGAAACGAGCAGTACTTC
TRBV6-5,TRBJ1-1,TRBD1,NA,CASSRYRGTNTEAFF,TGTGCCAGCAGTCGCTACAGGGGAACGAACACTGAAGCTTTCTTT
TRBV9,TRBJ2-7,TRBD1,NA,CASTTGQGFDEQYF,TGTGCCAGCACCACGGGACAGGGGTTCGACGAGCAGTACTTC
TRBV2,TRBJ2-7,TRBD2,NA,CASSPETSGRVYEQYF,TGTGCCAGCAGTCCAGAGACTAGCGGGAGGGTCTACGAGCAGTACTTC
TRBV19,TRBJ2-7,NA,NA,CASSIGGGSLYEQYF,TGTGCCAGTAGTATCGGGGGCGGGAGTCTGTACGAGCAGTACTTC
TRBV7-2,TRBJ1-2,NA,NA,CASSFAQGNYGYTF,TGTGCCAGCAGCTTTGCACAGGGCAACTATGGCTACACCTTC
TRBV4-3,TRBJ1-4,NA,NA,CASSQDRRFSNEKLFF,TGCGCCAGCAGCCAAGATCGAAGATTCTCAAATGAAAAACTGTTTTTT
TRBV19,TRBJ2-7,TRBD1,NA,CASSVVGQGAGEQYF,TGTGCCAGTAGCGTCGTCGGACAGGGGGCAGGCGAGCAGTACTTC
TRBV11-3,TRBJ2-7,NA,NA,CASSLGGLLEEQYF,TGTGCCAGCAGCTTAGGGGGGCTTCTGGAAGAGCAGTACTTC
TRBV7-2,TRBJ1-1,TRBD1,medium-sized,CASSRQGNTEAFF,TGTGCCAGCAGTCGACAGGGGAACACTGAAGCTTTCTTT
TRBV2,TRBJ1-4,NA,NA,CASSVQGTDGKLFF,TGTGCCAGCAGTGTTCAGGGGACGGACGGAAAACTGTTTTTT
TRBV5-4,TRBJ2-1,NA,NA,CGTAESSYNEQFF,TGTGGAACAGCGGAAAGCTCCTACAATGAGCAGTTCTTC
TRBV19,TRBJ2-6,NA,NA,CASSIGDSGANVLTF,TGTGCCAGTAGTATCGGGGACTCTGGGGCCAACGTCCTGACTTTC
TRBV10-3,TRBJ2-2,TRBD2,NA,CAIATPGTSGRNTGELFF,TGTGCCATCGCAACACCCGGGACTAGCGGGAGAAACACCGGGGAGCTGTTTTTT
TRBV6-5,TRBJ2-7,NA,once,CASRLQAWYEQYF,TGTGCCAGCAGGCTACAGGCTTGGTACGAGCAGTACTTC
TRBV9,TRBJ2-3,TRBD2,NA,CASSVERGYTDTQYF,TGTGCCAGCAGCGTCGAGCGGGGCTACACAGATACGCAGTATTTT
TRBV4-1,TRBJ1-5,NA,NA,CASSELLGNQPQHF,TGCGCCAGCAGTGAGCTTCTAGGCAATCAGCCCCAGCATTTT
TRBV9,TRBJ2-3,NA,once,CASSPRDTAADTQYF,TGTGCCAGCAGCCCCCGGGACACGGCGGCAGATACGCAGTATTTT
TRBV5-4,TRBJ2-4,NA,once,CASSLLGGIQYF,TGTGCCAGCAGCTTGCTCGGTGGCATTCAGTACTTC
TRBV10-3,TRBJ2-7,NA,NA,CAISESRRGPGGYEQYF,TGTGCCATCAGTGAGTCGAGGAGGGGGCCCGGAGGCTACGAGCAGTACTTC
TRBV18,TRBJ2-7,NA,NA,CASSPKSGLYEQYF,TGTGCCAGCTCACCTAAGTCGGGGCTCTACGAGCAGTACTTC
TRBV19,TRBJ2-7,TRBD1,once,CASSTPGQHYEQYF,TGTGCCAGTAGTACCCCGGGACAGCACTACGAGCAGTACTTC
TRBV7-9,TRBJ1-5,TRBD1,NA,CASSLYGQGGRNQPQHF,TGTGCCAGCAGCCTTTACGGGCAGGGGGGGCGCAATCAGCCCCAGCATTTT